These T cell receptor beta chains were read from a single sample in a study of early T cells in non-severe SARS-CoV-2 infection. One entry per CDR3 protein, called by TCRdb with MiXCR from the 5' RACE reads. The sample has approximately 35,000 distinct CDR3 sequences, roughly 6% seen once; the top ten hold roughly 5.5%. The sequenced sample was whole blood. The receptors come from an adult who was a healthcare worker with PCR-confirmed SARS-CoV-2 infection or an uninfected control (not recorded which). CDR3s include the opening cysteine and the closing phenylalanine or tryptophan. A D gene is named only where the DNA matches it firmly. Some rows have no size entry. The others give once, few or many, or a class for an expanded clone.

clone size	D gene	V gene	J gene	CDR3 length	CDR3 protein	CDR3 DNA
many	-	TRBV4-1	TRBJ2-1	14	CASSQVREDNEQFF	TGCGCCAGCAGCCAAGTTCGGGAAGACAATGAGCAGTTCTTC
many	TRBD2	TRBV27	TRBJ2-1	13	CASSSGGRGEQFF	TGTGCCAGCAGTTCGGGAGGCCGAGGTGAGCAGTTCTTC
many	TRBD1	TRBV15	TRBJ1-2	17	CATSPPPRTGENYGYTF	TGTGCCACCAGCCCTCCCCCAAGGACAGGGGAGAACTATGGCTACACCTTC
few	-	TRBV20-1	TRBJ1-2	12	CSAREGGYGYTF	TGCAGTGCTAGAGAGGGGGGCTATGGCTACACCTTC
-	-	TRBV27	TRBJ1-6	12	CASSFLNSPLHF	TGTGCCAGCAGTTTTTTAAATTCACCCCTCCACTTT
few	TRBD2	TRBV4-1	TRBJ2-1	15	CASSHRDSGRNEQFF	TGCGCCAGCAGCCATCGTGACAGCGGGAGAAATGAGCAGTTCTTC
many	-	TRBV20-1	TRBJ1-1	12	CSASPEGTEAFF	TGCAGTGCTAGTCCAGAGGGCACTGAAGCTTTCTTT
many	TRBD1	TRBV6-5	TRBJ1-2	14	CASSYSRGYYGYTF	TGTGCCAGCAGTTACTCCAGGGGGTACTATGGCTACACCTTC
many	-	TRBV6-1	TRBJ1-2	16	CASSEDGRGLNYGYTF	TGTGCCAGCAGTGAAGATGGCAGGGGCCTTAACTATGGCTACACCTTC
-	TRBD1	TRBV5-5	TRBJ1-1	14	CASSSGTGVPEAFF	TGTGCCAGCAGCTCCGGGACAGGCGTCCCTGAAGCTTTCTTT
many	TRBD2	TRBV7-8	TRBJ2-3	15	CASSRRAGVADTQYF	TGTGCCAGCAGCCGCCGGGCGGGAGTGGCAGATACGCAGTATTTT
few	-	TRBV7-2	TRBJ1-4	14	CASSLGRANEKLFF	TGTGCCAGCAGCCTTGGACGGGCCAATGAAAAACTGTTTTTT
many	TRBD2	TRBV9	TRBJ2-2	20	CASSARDRTSGRPNTGELFF	TGTGCCAGCAGCGCGCGGGATCGGACTAGCGGGAGGCCGAACACCGGGGAGCTGTTTTTT
-	-	TRBV7-3	TRBJ2-2	17	CASSLTPSQAKTGELFF	TGTGCCAGCAGCTTAACCCCGTCACAGGCGAAGACCGGGGAGCTGTTTTTT
many	TRBD1	TRBV12-3/TRBV12-4	TRBJ2-5	12	CASGRGQETQYF	TGTGCCAGCGGCAGGGGGCAAGAGACCCAGTACTTC
few	TRBD2	TRBV6-6	TRBJ2-3	15	CASSGLAGARDTQYF	TGTGCCAGCAGCGGACTAGCGGGAGCCCGGGATACGCAGTATTTT
many	TRBD2	TRBV15	TRBJ2-1	13	CASSGSSYNEQFF	TGTGCCAGCAGCGGGAGCTCCTACAATGAGCAGTTCTTC
-	-	TRBV9	TRBJ2-5	13	CASSVEQQETQYF	TGTGCCAGCAGCGTAGAACAACAAGAGACCCAGTACTTC
many	TRBD1	TRBV5-1	TRBJ2-2	15	CASRFRDSSTGELFF	TGCGCCAGCAGGTTCCGGGACAGCTCCACCGGGGAGCTGTTTTTT
many	-	TRBV15	TRBJ1-6	14	CATSVGTSNSPLHF	TGTGCCACCAGCGTCGGGACGTCTAATTCACCCCTCCACTTT
many	-	TRBV20-1	TRBJ1-1	15	CSARDPGPSNTEAFF	TGCAGTGCTAGAGATCCGGGTCCTTCGAACACTGAAGCTTTCTTT
many	-	TRBV7-3	TRBJ1-1	13	CASSFSMNTEAFF	TGTGCCAGCAGCTTTTCTATGAACACTGAAGCTTTCTTT
-	-	TRBV30	TRBJ1-6	14	CAWMAGRDNSPLHF	TGTGCCTGGATGGCCGGGAGAGATAATTCACCCCTCCACTTT
many	TRBD2	TRBV7-2	TRBJ2-3	21	CASSHPGLAGGPGGDGDTQYF	TGTGCCAGCAGCCACCCGGGACTAGCGGGAGGGCCTGGGGGCGATGGAGATACGCAGTATTTT
many	-	TRBV11-2	TRBJ2-1	13	CASSLDGYNEQFF	TGTGCCAGCAGCTTAGACGGATACAATGAGCAGTTCTTC
-	-	TRBV20-1	TRBJ2-1	11	CSAKGGYEQFF	TGCAGTGCTAAGGGGGGATATGAGCAGTTCTTC
many	-	TRBV25-1	TRBJ2-7	15	CASSLGAGQFYEQYF	TGTGCCAGCAGTCTGGGGGCAGGGCAATTCTACGAGCAGTACTTC
-	-	TRBV9	TRBJ2-2	15	CASSVGISNTGELFF	TGTGCCAGCAGCGTAGGGATCTCGAACACCGGGGAGCTGTTTTTT
many	-	TRBV5-1	TRBJ2-1	15	CASSLGLARGNEQFF	TGCGCCAGCAGCTTGGGATTGGCCCGGGGCAATGAGCAGTTCTTC
many	TRBD2	TRBV6-2/TRBV6-3	TRBJ2-7	16	CASSYSIQRGTYEQYF	TGTGCCAGCAGTTACTCTATCCAGCGGGGAACCTACGAGCAGTACTTC
few	-	TRBV10-1	TRBJ2-2	12	CASRAGTGELFF	TGCGCCAGCAGGGCAGGCACCGGGGAGCTGTTTTTT
many	-	TRBV25-1	TRBJ2-3	16	CASSPQRSLGTDTQYF	TGTGCCAGCAGTCCTCAGAGGAGTCTCGGCACAGATACGCAGTATTTT
many	-	TRBV4-3	TRBJ2-6	17	CASTSGAGASGANVLTF	TGCGCCAGCACCTCGGGGGCGGGAGCCTCTGGGGCCAACGTCCTGACTTTC
few	TRBD1	TRBV12-3/TRBV12-4	TRBJ2-7	14	CASSYHRGFAEQYF	TGTGCCAGCAGTTATCACAGGGGGTTCGCCGAGCAGTACTTC
many	TRBD2	TRBV5-1	TRBJ2-4	15	CASSPQTSGINIQYF	TGCGCCAGCAGCCCCCAGACTAGCGGGATTAACATTCAGTACTTC
many	-	TRBV12-3/TRBV12-4	TRBJ2-1	16	CASTRNGGVGLNEQFF	TGTGCCAGTACGCGTAATGGGGGAGTGGGGCTCAATGAGCAGTTCTTC
many	-	TRBV5-1	TRBJ1-1	14	CASSFDRRGTEAFF	TGCGCCAGCAGCTTTGACAGAAGGGGGACTGAAGCTTTCTTT
many	-	TRBV27	TRBJ1-1	19	CASSFNMPLGGVKAHEAFF	TGTGCCAGCAGTTTTAACATGCCGTTAGGGGGGGTTAAGGCCCATGAAGCTTTCTTT
many	-	TRBV20-1	TRBJ1-1	12	CSASGVNTEAFF	TGCAGTGCTAGCGGGGTGAACACTGAAGCTTTCTTT
-	TRBD1	TRBV20-1	TRBJ2-7	15	CSARSGTGGSYEQYF	TGCAGTGCTAGATCGGGGACAGGGGGCTCCTACGAGCAGTACTTC
many	-	TRBV19	TRBJ2-2	15	CASSIRRGATGELFF	TGTGCCAGTAGTATACGCAGGGGCGCCACCGGGGAGCTGTTTTTT
many	-	TRBV18	TRBJ1-5	15	CASSPRGRDNQPQHF	TGTGCCAGCTCACCAAGGGGACGAGACAATCAGCCCCAGCATTTT
many	-	TRBV7-9	TRBJ2-7	12	CASSLGSYEQYF	TGTGCCAGCAGCTTAGGGTCCTACGAGCAGTACTTC
many	TRBD2	TRBV29-1	TRBJ2-5	14	CSVDVAGAQETQYF	TGCAGCGTTGATGTCGCGGGAGCCCAAGAGACCCAGTACTTC
-	-	TRBV29-1	TRBJ2-1	10	CSVGVDEQFF	TGCAGCGTTGGGGTTGATGAGCAGTTCTTC
many	-	TRBV20-1	TRBJ1-3	17	CSARDPEGIFAGNTIYF	TGCAGTGCTAGAGATCCGGAGGGAATCTTTGCAGGAAACACCATATATTTT
-	-	TRBV11-2	TRBJ1-3	14	CASSFEGLGNTIYF	TGTGCCAGCAGCTTTGAGGGCCTCGGAAACACCATATATTTT
many	-	TRBV5-1	TRBJ1-5	14	CASSLSGEHQPQHF	TGCGCCAGCAGCTTGTCGGGGGAGCATCAGCCCCAGCATTTT